This T cell receptor beta chain was sequenced for a study of blood T cell repertoires in COVID-19 (dated by TCRdb to 2020 to 2021). As for the study more broadly: The collaborator samples originated in the United States, Italy and Spain and spanned the acute and convalescent phases of COVID-19. The prospective study material was composed of cDNA or gDNA derived from T cells, B-cell-depleted T cells, or PBMCs. Subjects who had been exposed to COVID-19, were actively infected with it, or had recovered from it provided the deeply sampled blood TCRbeta repertoires that made up the dataset. A freely available public database, intended as a resource for researchers studying the immune response to SARS-CoV-2, is where the repertoires were released. Samples were obtained from the ongoing ImmuneRACE study (first 160 participants) and from about 1,300 subjects provided by 6 global collaborators. A de-identified subject ID, COVID-19 status, age in years and sex were almost always included in the sample metadata. Where available, HLA class I and class II types were obtained from metadata supplied by the sample provider rather than from assay-based typing.

In the germline V gene, CDR1 corresponds to SGHTA and CDR2 to FQGTGA. Clipping removes 4 bases from V and 3 bases from J, with 13 as the unmatched junction base count. The CDR3 sequence holds 17 residues, the cysteine and phenylalanine included. This entry keeps only the CDR3 DNA: 51 bases, framed from base 1. Whole blood was collected in K2EDTA tubes by collaborating institutions according to the institutions' own protocols. For TCRbeta analysis, collaborators shipped samples in one of three forms: frozen whole blood, isolated PBMCs, or DNA extracted from either of those sample types. In regard to this clone: It lacks a known antigen. Nothing much larger sits one base from this clone, and base qualities are not available.

TCRbeta CDR3 regions were amplified from genomic DNA using the immunoSEQ Assay, a bias-controlled multiplex PCR. For the original study's pipeline: The number of nucleated cells in each sample was estimated by amplification of reference gene primers within the assay. To quantify the absolute abundance of each unique TCRbeta CDR3 rearrangement, sequence reads were collapsed and filtered. For each sample, productive Simpson clonality was calculated by taking the square root of Simpson's diversity index across productive rearrangements. TCRdb holds this immuneACCESS table with in-frame rearrangements only. Some clones are missing; in checked studies, unresolved V genes explain under half, and the rest has no known cause. From that table come the V and J calls and clone size; the DNA was used to work out D and trimming. The sample contains nearly 65,000 clones, roughly 80% of them found a single time. 10% to 15% of the sample lies in the top ten.

Paper-wide results and their limitations: The amount of clinical and demographic metadata varied by source and participant and was provided uncurated.

The source of this sequence is a human donor in a cohort sampled during active COVID-19. This sequence uses TRBV7-3 and TRBJ2-7, with 9 bases matching TRBD1. The specimen was peripheral blood. The CDR3 sequence is CASSSSTGGLNSYEQYF. The nucleotides are TGTGCCAGCAGCTCCTCGACAGGGGGTCTTAACAGCTACGAGCAGTACTTC.